This T cell receptor (beta chain) is from a study of blood T cell repertoires in COVID-19. About the research overall: Samples representing acute and convalescent COVID-19 were sourced from the United States, Italy and Spain. The cDNA or gDNA used as material had been derived from T cells, B-cell-depleted T cells, or PBMCs.

The table lists this clone with a count of one. Original analysis: Scientists estimated how many nucleated cells there were by amplifying reference gene primers. Sequencing used immunoSEQ multiplex PCR; TCRdb keeps in-frame clones, though not all of them. V and J calls plus clone size are reproduced from that table; the DNA served to infer D and trimming. Of about 98,000 clones detected, approximately 72% appear once; the ten largest clones hold 24%. Germline V gives CDR1 SGHRS, CDR2 YFSETQ. The V end lost 6 bases, the J end lost 3 bases, and 24 bases lay between the germline ends. The CDR3 loop spans 17 amino acids.

Specimen: peripheral blood. The chain couples TRBV5-1 to TRBJ1-1, with D possibly matching TRBD1 (6 bases). This clonotype was sampled from a man aged 65 to 79 with acute or convalescent COVID-19. CDR3 nucleotide sequence: TGCGCCAGCACGCCTTATGCAGGGGATCTAGGGGACACTGAAGCTTTCTTT. Translated, it gives CASTPYAGDLGDTEAFF.